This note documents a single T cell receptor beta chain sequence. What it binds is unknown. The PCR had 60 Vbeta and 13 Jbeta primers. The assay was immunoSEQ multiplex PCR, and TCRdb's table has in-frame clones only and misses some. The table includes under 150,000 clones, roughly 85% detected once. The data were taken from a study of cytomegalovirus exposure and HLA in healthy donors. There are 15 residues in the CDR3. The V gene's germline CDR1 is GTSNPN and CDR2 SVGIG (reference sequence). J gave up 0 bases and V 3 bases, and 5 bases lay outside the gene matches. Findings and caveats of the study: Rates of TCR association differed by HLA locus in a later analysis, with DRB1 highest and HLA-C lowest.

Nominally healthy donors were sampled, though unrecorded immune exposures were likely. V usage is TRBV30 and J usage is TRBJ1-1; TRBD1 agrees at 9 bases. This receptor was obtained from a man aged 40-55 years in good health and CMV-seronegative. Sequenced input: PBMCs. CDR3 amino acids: CAWRTGGQMNTEAFF. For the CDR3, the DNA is TGTGCCTGGAGGACAGGGGGACAAATGAACACTGAAGCTTTCTTT.